These 20 T cell receptor beta chains share one sample of origin, sequenced in a study of blood T cell repertoires in COVID-19. The method was immunoSEQ multiplex PCR; TCRdb's version includes in-frame clones alone and lacks a portion of them. The table has about 140,000 clones, roughly 80% seen once; the top ten hold 7.5% to 8.5%. The material sequenced was peripheral blood. The source of these receptors is a human donor in a cohort sampled during active COVID-19.

This clone was seen a few times. This chain links TRBV4-1 with TRBJ1-5; 10 bases fit TRBD1. The CDR3 has 18 amino acids. Germline trimming cut 4 bases from V and 3 bases from J; bases unmatched to any gene: 12. CDR1 and CDR2 from the germline V gene are MGHRA and YSYEKL. CDR3 DNA sequence: TGCGCCAGCAGCCCGGACAGGGGGAGCTCCCACCCCAATCAGCCCCAGCATTTT. This sequence encodes CASSPDRGSSHPNQPQHF.

The rearrangement uses TRBV14 and TRBJ2-2, with D tentatively TRBD2 (5 bases). Trimming cost V 4 bases and J 0 bases, with 18 bases left between them. The CDR3 loop spans 18 amino acids. CDR1 is SGHDN, CDR2 FVKESK, per germline. CDR3 sequence: CASSRVPGSHANTGELFF. CDR3 nucleotide sequence: TGTGCCAGCAGCCGAGTCCCGGGGAGTCACGCGAACACCGGGGAGCTGTTTTTT.

In its sample, this clone was seen once. CDR3 bases: TGTGCCAGCAGTCTGGCGGGGGCCCCGAACACCGGGGAGCTGTTTTTT. This translates into CASSLAGAPNTGELFF. The rearrangement links TRBV11-2 to TRBJ2-2, with D possibly being TRBD2 (7 bases). The CDR3 is 16 residues long. V lost 6 bases and J lost 0, with 14 bases in between. Germline assignment: CDR1 SGHAT and CDR2 FQNNGV.

The rearrangement links TRBV7-2 to TRBJ1-3; tentatively, D is TRBD1 (6 bases). Per germline, CDR1 SGHTA and CDR2 FQGNSA. V gave up 3 bases and J gave up 0 bases, with 9 bases separating them. This CDR3 is 15 amino acids long. CDR3 DNA sequence: TGTGCCAGCAGCTTGGCGACAGGCTCTGGAAACACCATATATTTT. Protein sequence: CASSLATGSGNTIYF.

V is TRBV12-3 or TRBV12-4 and J is TRBJ1-1; 7 positions match TRBD1. The CDR3 covers 13 residues. After removal of 5 bases from V and 4 bases from J, the junction contained 4 bases not matched to a gene. The CDR3 bases are TGTGCCAGCAGTCTTCAGGGGGGCACTGAAGCTTTCTTT. It encodes CASSLQGGTEAFF.

This rearrangement joins TRBV6-2 or TRBV6-3 to TRBJ1-4, with D hard to call. The CDR3 totals 14 residues. Germline CDR1 reads MNHEY; CDR2 reads SVGEGT. The germline V and J ends were trimmed by 6 bases and 5 bases, with 13 bases remaining between them. This CDR3 is CASSQRSKNEKLFF. Written as DNA, the CDR3 is TGTGCCAGCAGCCAGCGCAGTAAGAATGAAAAACTGTTTTTT.

CDR3 amino acids: CASSVASGGPGEQFF. The DNA for the CDR3 is TGTGCCAGCAGTGTGGCTAGCGGGGGCCCAGGTGAGCAGTTCTTC. This sequence joins TRBV2 and TRBJ2-1; TRBD2 aligns across 10 bases. After removal of 4 bases from V and 9 bases from J, the junction contained 9 bases not matched to a gene. This CDR3 has 15 residues. Looked up from germline, CDR1 is SNHLY and CDR2 is FYNNEI. Full variable domain (rest looked up from reference TRBV2 and TRBJ2-1): EPEVTQTPSHQVTQMGQEVILRCVPISNHLYFYWYRQILGQKVEFLVSFYNNEISEKSEIFDDQFSVERPDGSNFTLKIRSTKLEDSAMYFCASSVASGGPGEQFFGPGTRLTVL.

The V and J genes are TRBV6-4 and TRBJ2-6; D ambiguous. V gave up 6 bases and J gave up 2 bases, with 17 bases separating them. The germline V gene has CDR1 MRHNA and CDR2 SNTAGT. This CDR3 region has 17 residues. The CDR3 sequence is CASSPTGSGAGANVLTF. The CDR3, as DNA: TGTGCCAGCAGCCCCACGGGTTCTGGTGCTGGGGCCAACGTCCTGACTTTC.

J is TRBJ2-5 and V is TRBV7-9; D might be TRBD1 (9 bases). V was trimmed by 5 bases and J by 4 bases, leaving 20 bases between them. The CDR3 has 16 residues. Germline-derived CDR1 and CDR2 are SEHNR and FQNEAQ (reference sequence). The chain's CDR3 is CASSLPGGDRAETQYF. In DNA form, the CDR3 reads TGTGCCAGCAGCCTCCCGGGGGGGGACAGGGCAGAGACCCAGTACTTC.

The rearrangement uses TRBV6-1 and TRBJ1-4, with D uncertain. This CDR3 is 18 amino acids long. V shed 0 bases and J shed 0 bases, with 14 bases lying between them. Germline assignment: CDR1 MNHNS and CDR2 SASEGT. The CDR3: CASSEARLGVATNEKLFF. In nucleotides, the CDR3 is TGTGCCAGCAGTGAAGCCAGACTTGGAGTTGCAACTAATGAAAAACTGTTTTTT.

The genes are TRBV12-5 and TRBJ2-7; 8 bases line up with TRBD1. Germline loops: CDR1 LGHNT, CDR2 FRNRAP. With V trimmed by 1 base and J by 0 bases, 2 bases remained unmatched. The CDR3 runs to 15 residues. The CDR3, as DNA: TGTGCTAGTGGTTTGGGACAGGGGAGCTCCTACGAGCAGTACTTC. Protein sequence: CASGLGQGSSYEQYF.

The chain couples TRBV5-6 to TRBJ1-4, with 7 bases identical to TRBD1. J lost 1 base, V lost 0 bases, and 3 bases had no gene match. In germline, CDR1 is SGHDT, CDR2 YYEEEE. The CDR3 covers 16 residues. The CDR3 region is CASSLEGAGTNEKLFF. The CDR3 nucleotides read TGTGCCAGCAGCTTGGAGGGGGCTGGAACTAATGAAAAACTGTTTTTT.

The rearrangement links TRBV6-5 to TRBJ1-1, with a weak D call TRBD1 (6 bases). From germline, CDR1 is MNHEY and CDR2 SVGAGI. CDR3 length: 14 amino acids. Between the trimmed V and J ends, which lost 6 bases and 1 base, there was a span of 12 bases. The CDR3 DNA reads TGTGCCAGCAGAGGTTGGACAGAGAACACTGAAGCTTTCTTT. Translated, it gives CASRGWTENTEAFF.

This sequence joins TRBV11-2 and TRBJ2-7, with 8 nucleotides matching TRBD2. Trimming cost V 0 bases and J 4 bases; bases outside gene matches: 5. The V gene's germline CDR1 is SGHAT and CDR2 FQNNGV. The CDR3 runs 15 residues. CDR3 in amino acids: CASSLDAGGLYEQYF. CDR3 nucleotide sequence: TGTGCCAGCAGCTTAGACGCGGGGGGCTTATACGAGCAGTACTTC.

V usage is TRBV19 and J usage is TRBJ2-7; D might be TRBD1 (6 bases). Germline values: CDR1 LNHDA, CDR2 SQIVND (reference sequence). V was cut by 6 bases and J by 6 bases, with 15 bases left in between. CDR3 length: 13 residues. Here the CDR3 DNA reads TGTGCCAGTAGAAGGCAGGGGACGCGCGAGCAGTACTTC. Its protein is CASRRQGTREQYF.

Regarding this clone: The same CDR3 arises from other DNA sequences in this sample as well. The chain combines TRBV5-1 with TRBJ2-7, with a tentative D call TRBD2 (6 bases). V lost 3 bases to trimming and J lost 1 base, with 8 bases between them. This CDR3 is built from 13 residues. Germline assignment: CDR1 SGHRS and CDR2 YFSETQ. The CDR3 sequence is CASSSGVSYEQYF. The CDR3 DNA sequence: TGCGCCAGCAGCTCGGGGGTTTCCTACGAGCAGTACTTC.

This chain links TRBV29-1 with TRBJ2-7; 7 positions match TRBD1. There are 15 residues in the CDR3. Germline V gives CDR1 SQVTM, CDR2 ANQGSEA. Trimming at V came to 1 base and at J to 2 bases, leaving 8 bases not matched to a gene. The CDR3 is CSVEGHGTAAYEQYF. For the CDR3, the DNA is TGCAGCGTTGAAGGCCACGGGACAGCAGCCTACGAGCAGTACTTC.

The chain has TRBV24-1 and TRBJ2-2, with D possibly being TRBD1 (6 bases). The germline V and J ends were trimmed by 4 bases and 5 bases, with 13 bases remaining between them. CDR1 and CDR2 from the germline V gene are KGHDR and SFDVKD. The CDR3 loop spans 15 amino acids. CDR3 sequence: CATSDPKRGTGELFF. CDR3 in DNA: TGTGCCACCAGTGACCCCAAAAGGGGGACCGGGGAGCTGTTTTTT.

The chain couples TRBV3-1 (or the pseudogene TRBV3-2) to TRBJ2-7; 7 nucleotides agree with TRBD1. The CDR3 sequence is 14 residues long. Germline-derived CDR1 and CDR2 are LGHDT and YNNKEL (reference sequence). J gave up 5 bases and V 1 base, and 5 bases lay outside the gene matches. CDR3 DNA sequence: TGTGCCAGCAGCCAAGGACAGGGCGAAGACGAGCAGTACTTC. This codes for CASSQGQGEDEQYF.

The chain recombines TRBV25-1 with TRBJ2-5; D call uncertain. Trimming stripped 7 bases from V and 2 bases from J, with 14 bases between. CDR3 length equals 14 residues. The germline V gene encodes CDR1 MGHDK and CDR2 SYGVNS. The CDR3 DNA reads as TGTGCCAGCATATTCGGTACGTTACAAGAGACCCAGTACTTC. Translated: CASIFGTLQETQYF. The variable domain in full, completed from reference TRBV25-1 and TRBJ2-5, reads EADIYQTPRYLVIGTGKKITLECSQTMGHDKMYWYQQDPGMELHLIHYSYGVNSTEKGDLSSESTVSRIRTEHFPLTLESARPSHTSQYLCASIFGTLQETQYFGPGTRLLVL.